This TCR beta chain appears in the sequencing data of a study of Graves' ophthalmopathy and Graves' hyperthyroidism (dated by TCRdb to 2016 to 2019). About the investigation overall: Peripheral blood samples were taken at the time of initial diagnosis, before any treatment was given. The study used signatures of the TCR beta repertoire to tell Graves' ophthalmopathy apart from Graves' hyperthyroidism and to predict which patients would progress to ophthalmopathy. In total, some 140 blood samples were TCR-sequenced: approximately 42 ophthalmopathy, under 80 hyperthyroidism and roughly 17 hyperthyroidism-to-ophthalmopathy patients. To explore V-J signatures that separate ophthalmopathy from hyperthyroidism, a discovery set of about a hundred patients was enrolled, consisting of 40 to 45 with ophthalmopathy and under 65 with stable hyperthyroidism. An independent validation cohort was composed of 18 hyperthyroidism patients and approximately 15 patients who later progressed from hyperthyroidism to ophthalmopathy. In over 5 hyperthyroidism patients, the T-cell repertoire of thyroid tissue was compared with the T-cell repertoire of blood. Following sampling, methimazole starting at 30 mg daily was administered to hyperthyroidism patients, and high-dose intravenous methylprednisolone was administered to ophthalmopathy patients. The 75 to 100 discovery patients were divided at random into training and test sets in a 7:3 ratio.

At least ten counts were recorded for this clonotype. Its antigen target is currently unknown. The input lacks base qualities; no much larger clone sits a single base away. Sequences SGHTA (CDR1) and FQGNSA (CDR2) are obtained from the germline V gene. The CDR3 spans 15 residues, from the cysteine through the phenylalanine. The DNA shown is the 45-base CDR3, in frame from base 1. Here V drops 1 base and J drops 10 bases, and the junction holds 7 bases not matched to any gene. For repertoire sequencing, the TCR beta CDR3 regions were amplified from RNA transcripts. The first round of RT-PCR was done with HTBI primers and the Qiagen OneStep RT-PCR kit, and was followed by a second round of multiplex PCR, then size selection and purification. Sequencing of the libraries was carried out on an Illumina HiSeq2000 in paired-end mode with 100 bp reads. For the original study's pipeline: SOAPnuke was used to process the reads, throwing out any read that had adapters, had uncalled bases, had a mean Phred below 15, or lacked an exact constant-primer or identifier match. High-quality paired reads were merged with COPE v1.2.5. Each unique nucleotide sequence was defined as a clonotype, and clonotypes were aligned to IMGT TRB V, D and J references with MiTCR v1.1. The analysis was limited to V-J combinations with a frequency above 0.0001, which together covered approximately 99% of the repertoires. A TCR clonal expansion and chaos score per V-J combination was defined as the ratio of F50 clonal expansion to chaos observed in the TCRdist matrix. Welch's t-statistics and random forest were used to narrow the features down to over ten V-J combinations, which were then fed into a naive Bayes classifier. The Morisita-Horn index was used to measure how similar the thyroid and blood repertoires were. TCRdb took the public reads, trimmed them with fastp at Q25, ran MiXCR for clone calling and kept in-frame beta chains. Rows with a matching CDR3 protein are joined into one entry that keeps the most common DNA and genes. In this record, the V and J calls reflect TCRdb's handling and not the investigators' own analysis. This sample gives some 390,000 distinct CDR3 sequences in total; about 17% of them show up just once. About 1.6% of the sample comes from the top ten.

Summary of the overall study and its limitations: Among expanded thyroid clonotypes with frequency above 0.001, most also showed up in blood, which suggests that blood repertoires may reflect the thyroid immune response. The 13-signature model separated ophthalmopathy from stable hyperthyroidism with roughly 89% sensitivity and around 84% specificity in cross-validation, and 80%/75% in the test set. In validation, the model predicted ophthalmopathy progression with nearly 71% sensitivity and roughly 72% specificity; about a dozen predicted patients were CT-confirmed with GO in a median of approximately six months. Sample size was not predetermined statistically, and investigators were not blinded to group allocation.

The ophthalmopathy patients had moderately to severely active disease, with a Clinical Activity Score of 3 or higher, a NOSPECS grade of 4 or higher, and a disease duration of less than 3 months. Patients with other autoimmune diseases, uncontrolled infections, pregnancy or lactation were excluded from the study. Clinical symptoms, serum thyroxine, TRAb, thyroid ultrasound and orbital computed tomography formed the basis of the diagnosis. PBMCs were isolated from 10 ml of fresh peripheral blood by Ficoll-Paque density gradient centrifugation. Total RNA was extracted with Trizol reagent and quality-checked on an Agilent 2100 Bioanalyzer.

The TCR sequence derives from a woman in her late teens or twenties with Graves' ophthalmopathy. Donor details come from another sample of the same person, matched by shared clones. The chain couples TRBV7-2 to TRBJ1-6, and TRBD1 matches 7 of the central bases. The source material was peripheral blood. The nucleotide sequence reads TGTGCCAGCAGCTTAGGGATCCAGGGGGTGTCACCCCTCCACTTT. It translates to CASSLGIQGVSPLHF. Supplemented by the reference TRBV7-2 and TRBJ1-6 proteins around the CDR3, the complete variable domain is GAGVSQSPSNKVTEKGKDVELRCDPISGHTALYWYRQSLGQGLEFLIYFQGNSAPDKSGLPSDRFSAERTGGSVSTLTIQRTQQEDSAVYLCASSLGIQGVSPLHFGNGTRLTVT.